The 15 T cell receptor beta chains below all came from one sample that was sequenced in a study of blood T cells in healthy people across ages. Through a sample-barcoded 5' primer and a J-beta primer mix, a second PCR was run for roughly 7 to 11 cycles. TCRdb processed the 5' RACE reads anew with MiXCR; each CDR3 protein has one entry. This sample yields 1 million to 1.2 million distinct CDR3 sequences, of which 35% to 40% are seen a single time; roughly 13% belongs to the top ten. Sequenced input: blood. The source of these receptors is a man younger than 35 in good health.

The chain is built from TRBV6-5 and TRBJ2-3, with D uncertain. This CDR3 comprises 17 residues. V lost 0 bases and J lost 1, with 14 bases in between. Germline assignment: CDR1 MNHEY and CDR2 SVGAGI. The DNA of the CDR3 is TGTGCCAGCAGTTACTCGCCCCGAAAATCACGCACAGATACGCAGTATTTT. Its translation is CASSYSPRKSRTDTQYF.

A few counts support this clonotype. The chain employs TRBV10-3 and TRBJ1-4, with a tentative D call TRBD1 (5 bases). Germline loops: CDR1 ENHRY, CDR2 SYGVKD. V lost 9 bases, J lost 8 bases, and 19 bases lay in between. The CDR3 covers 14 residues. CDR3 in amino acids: CAIWDGVEEEKLFF. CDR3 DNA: TGTGCCATTTGGGACGGGGTGGAGGAGGAAAAACTGTTTTTT.

CDR3: CASSLDRGLKAGANVLTF. The DNA of the CDR3 is TGTGCCAGCAGTTTGGACAGGGGGTTGAAAGCTGGGGCCAACGTCCTGACTTTC. The chain joins TRBV6-5 to TRBJ2-6; 10 bases line up with TRBD1. This CDR3 has 18 residues. J gave up 2 bases and V 4 bases, and 8 bases lay outside the gene matches. Germline V gene data show CDR1 as MNHEY and CDR2 as SVGAGI.

CDR3: CASSQLGRNYGYTF. In nucleotides, the CDR3 is TGCGCCAGCAGCCAGCTGGGGCGTAACTATGGCTACACCTTC. V is TRBV4-3 and J is TRBJ1-2, with D maybe TRBD1 (5 bases). V was pared by 3 bases and J by 1 base, with 9 bases between. The CDR3 totals 14 residues. The germline CDR1 and CDR2 sequences are LGHNA and YSLEER.

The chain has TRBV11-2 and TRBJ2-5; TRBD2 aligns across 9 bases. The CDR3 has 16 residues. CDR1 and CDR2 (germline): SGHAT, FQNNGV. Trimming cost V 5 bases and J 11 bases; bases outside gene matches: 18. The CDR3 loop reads CASSIRTSAPPDTQYF. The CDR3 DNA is TGTGCCAGCAGCATCCGGACTAGCGCCCCACCAGATACGCAGTACTTC.

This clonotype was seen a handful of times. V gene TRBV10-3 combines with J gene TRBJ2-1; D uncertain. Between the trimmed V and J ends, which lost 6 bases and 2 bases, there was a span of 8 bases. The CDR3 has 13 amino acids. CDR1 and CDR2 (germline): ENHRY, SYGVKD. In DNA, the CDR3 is TGTGCCATCAGCACAGAGACCTACAATGAGCAGTTCTTC. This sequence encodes CAISTETYNEQFF.

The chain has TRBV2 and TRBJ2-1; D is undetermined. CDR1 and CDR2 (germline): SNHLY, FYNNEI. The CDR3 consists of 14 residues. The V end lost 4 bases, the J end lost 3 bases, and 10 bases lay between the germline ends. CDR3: CASSAQVRYNEQFF. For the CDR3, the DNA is TGTGCCAGCAGTGCGCAAGTCCGCTACAATGAGCAGTTCTTC.

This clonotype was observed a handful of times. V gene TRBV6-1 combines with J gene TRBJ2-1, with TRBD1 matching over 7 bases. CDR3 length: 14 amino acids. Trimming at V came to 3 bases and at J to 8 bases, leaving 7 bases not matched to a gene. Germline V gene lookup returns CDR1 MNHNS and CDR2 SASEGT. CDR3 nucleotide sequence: TGTGCCAGCAGTGACCGACAGGGTCAGGATGAGCAGTTCTTC. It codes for CASSDRQGQDEQFF.

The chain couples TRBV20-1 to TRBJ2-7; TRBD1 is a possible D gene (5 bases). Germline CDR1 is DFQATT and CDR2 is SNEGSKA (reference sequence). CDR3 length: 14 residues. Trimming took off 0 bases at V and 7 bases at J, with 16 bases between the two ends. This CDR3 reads CSARDSRRDHEQYF. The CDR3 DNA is TGCAGTGCTAGAGATTCGCGCAGGGATCATGAGCAGTACTTC.

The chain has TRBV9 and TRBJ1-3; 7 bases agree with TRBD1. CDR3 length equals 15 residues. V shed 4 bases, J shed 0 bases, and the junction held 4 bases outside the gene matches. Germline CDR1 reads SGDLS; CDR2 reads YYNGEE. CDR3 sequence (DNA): TGTGCCAGCAGCCCAGGGGGGACCTCTGGAAACACCATATATTTT. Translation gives CASSPGGTSGNTIYF. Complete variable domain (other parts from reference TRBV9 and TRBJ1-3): DSGVTQTPKHLITATGQRVTLRCSPRSGDLSVYWYQQSLDQGLQFLIQYYNGEERAKGNILERFSAQQFPDLHSELNLSSLELGDSALYFCASSPGGTSGNTIYFGEGSWLTVV.

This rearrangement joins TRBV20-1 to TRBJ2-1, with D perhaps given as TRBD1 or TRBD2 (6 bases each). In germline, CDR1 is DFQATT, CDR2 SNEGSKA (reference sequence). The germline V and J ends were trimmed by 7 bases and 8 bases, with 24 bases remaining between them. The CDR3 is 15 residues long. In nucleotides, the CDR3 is TGCAGTGTCCCGGGGGTCTCAGGGGTCAGGGATGAGCAGTTCTTC. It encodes CSVPGVSGVRDEQFF.

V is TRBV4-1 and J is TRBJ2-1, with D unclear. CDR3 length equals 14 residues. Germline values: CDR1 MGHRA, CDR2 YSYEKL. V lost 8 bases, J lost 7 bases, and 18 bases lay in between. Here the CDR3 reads CASATPGPLNEQFF. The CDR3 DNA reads TGCGCCAGCGCTACTCCGGGTCCTCTAAATGAGCAGTTCTTC.

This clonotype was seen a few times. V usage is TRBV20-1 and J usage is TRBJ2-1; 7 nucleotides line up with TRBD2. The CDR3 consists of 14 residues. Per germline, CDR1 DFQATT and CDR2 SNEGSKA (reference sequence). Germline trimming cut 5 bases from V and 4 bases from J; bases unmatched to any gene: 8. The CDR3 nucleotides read TGCAGTGCTCAGTGGGAGCGGGAATACAATGAGCAGTTCTTC. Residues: CSAQWEREYNEQFF.

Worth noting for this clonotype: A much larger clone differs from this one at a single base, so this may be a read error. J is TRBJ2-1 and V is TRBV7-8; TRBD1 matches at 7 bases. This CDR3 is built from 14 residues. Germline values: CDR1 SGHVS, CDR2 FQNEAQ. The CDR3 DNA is TGTACCAGTCGTCCGACAGGGATCTTCAATGAGCAGTTCTTC. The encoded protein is CTSRPTGIFNEQFF.

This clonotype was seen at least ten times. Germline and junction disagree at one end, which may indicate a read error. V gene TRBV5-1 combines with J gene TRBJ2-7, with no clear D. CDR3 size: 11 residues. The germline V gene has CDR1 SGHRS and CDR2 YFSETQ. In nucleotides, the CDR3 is TGTGCCAGCAGCTTTGGGAACGAGCAGTACTTC. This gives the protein CASSFGNEQYF.